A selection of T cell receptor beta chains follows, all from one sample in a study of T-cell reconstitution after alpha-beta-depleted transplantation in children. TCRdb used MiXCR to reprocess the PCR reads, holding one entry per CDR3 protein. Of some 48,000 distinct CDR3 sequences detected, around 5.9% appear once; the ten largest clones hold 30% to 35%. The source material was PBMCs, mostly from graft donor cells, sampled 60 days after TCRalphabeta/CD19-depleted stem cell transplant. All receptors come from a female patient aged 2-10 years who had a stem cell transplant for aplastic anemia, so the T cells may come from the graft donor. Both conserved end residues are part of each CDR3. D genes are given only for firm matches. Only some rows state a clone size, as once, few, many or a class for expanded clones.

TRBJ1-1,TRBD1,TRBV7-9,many,CASSLESGGEWTEAFF,TGTGCCAGCAGCTTAGAGTCAGGGGGAGAGTGGACTGAAGCTTTCTTT
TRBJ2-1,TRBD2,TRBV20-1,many,CSAAGGFNEQFF,TGCAGTGCAGCGGGAGGGTTCAATGAGCAGTTCTTC
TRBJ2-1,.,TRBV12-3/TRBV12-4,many,CASSPSGGIYNEQFF,TGTGCCAGCAGCCCCTCCGGGGGTATCTACAATGAGCAGTTCTTC
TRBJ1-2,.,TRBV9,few,CASSPNERRNYGYTF,TGTGCCAGCAGCCCCAATGAGAGGAGGAACTATGGCTACACCTTC
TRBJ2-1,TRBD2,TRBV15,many,CATSATSGAYNEQFF,TGTGCCACCAGCGCCACTAGCGGAGCTTACAATGAGCAGTTCTTC
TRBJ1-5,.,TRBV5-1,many,CASSLAGGTAQHF,TGCGCCAGCAGCTTGGCCGGAGGGACGGCCCAGCATTTT
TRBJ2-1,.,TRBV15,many,CATSRDPGRSSYNEQFF,TGTGCCACCAGCAGAGACCCGGGTAGGAGCTCCTACAATGAGCAGTTCTTC
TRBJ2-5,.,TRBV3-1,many,CASSQGYRREETQYF,TGTGCCAGCAGCCAAGGTTACAGGCGGGAAGAGACCCAGTACTTC
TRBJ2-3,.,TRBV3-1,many,CASSPDLTDTQYF,TGTGCCAGCAGCCCCGACCTCACAGATACGCAGTATTTT
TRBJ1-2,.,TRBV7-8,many,CASSSEANYGYTF,TGTGCCAGCAGCTCAGAAGCTAACTATGGCTACACCTTC
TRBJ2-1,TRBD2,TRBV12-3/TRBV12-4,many,CASSLRVAGEGTYNEQFF,TGTGCCAGCAGTTTAAGGGTAGCGGGAGAGGGCACCTACAATGAGCAGTTCTTC
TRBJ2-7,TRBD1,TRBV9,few,CASSPRAQGISYEQYF,TGTGCCAGCAGCCCTAGAGCACAGGGGATATCCTACGAGCAGTACTTC
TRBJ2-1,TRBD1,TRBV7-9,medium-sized,CASSLVGDRGNEQFF,TGTGCCAGCAGCTTAGTAGGGGACAGGGGCAATGAGCAGTTCTTC
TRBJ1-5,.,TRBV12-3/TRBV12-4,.,CASSNQGLVSNQPQHF,TGTGCCAGCAGCAACCAGGGGTTGGTTAGCAATCAGCCCCAGCATTTT
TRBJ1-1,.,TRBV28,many,CASMLHVTEAFF,TGTGCCAGCATGCTACACGTCACTGAAGCTTTCTTT
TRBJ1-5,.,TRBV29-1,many,CSVEGSPNQPQHF,TGCAGCGTTGAGGGCAGCCCCAATCAGCCCCAGCATTTT
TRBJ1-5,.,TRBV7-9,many,CASSLAVTGAAYQPQHF,TGTGCCAGCAGCTTAGCCGTCACGGGGGCTGCTTATCAGCCCCAGCATTTT
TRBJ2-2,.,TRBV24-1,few,CATSPRGPGELFF,TGTGCCACCAGTCCCAGGGGCCCCGGGGAGCTGTTTTTT
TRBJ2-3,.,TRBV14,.,CASSQGGGRTDTQYF,TGTGCCAGCAGCCAAGGAGGGGGTCGCACAGATACGCAGTATTTT
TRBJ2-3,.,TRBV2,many,CASSPLGGRTDTQYF,TGTGCCAGCAGCCCATTAGGGGGGCGAACAGATACGCAGTATTTT
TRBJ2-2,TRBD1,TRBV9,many,CASSVGTGNTGELFF,TGTGCCAGCAGCGTAGGGACAGGGAACACCGGGGAGCTGTTTTTT
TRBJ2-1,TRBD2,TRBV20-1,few,CSAKSGGNYNEQFF,TGCAGTGCTAAAAGCGGGGGAAACTACAATGAGCAGTTCTTC
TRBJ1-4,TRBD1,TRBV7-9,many,CASSPGGSEKLFF,TGTGCCAGCAGCCCAGGGGGGAGTGAAAAACTGTTTTTT
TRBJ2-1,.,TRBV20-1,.,CSAPRPGLSSYNEQFF,TGCAGTGCGCCTCGCCCGGGACTCTCCTCCTACAATGAGCAGTTCTTC
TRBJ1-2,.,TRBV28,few,CATRQGFYGYTF,TGTGCCACGCGTCAGGGATTCTATGGCTACACCTTC
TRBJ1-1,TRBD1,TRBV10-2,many,CASSDGTGGRTEAFF,TGCGCCAGCTCAGATGGGACAGGGGGTAGAACTGAAGCTTTCTTT
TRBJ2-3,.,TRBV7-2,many,CASSLAPGGRRDTQYF,TGTGCCAGCAGCTTAGCGCCTGGGGGCCGGCGGGATACGCAGTATTTT
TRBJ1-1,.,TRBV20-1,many,CSAPYQNTEAFF,TGCAGTGCTCCCTACCAGAACACTGAAGCTTTCTTT
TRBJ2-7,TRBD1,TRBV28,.,CASSFTGGSYEQYF,TGTGCCAGCAGTTTTACAGGGGGCTCCTACGAGCAGTACTTC
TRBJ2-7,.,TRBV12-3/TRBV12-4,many,CASSRLLGQSEGEQYF,TGTGCCAGCAGTCGCCTCCTTGGACAGTCCGAAGGCGAGCAGTACTTC
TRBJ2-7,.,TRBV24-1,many,CATSDRRSGTYEQYF,TGTGCCACCAGTGACCGTCGTTCGGGGACTTACGAGCAGTACTTC
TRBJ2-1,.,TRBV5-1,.,CASSIARGSYNEQFF,TGCGCCAGCAGCATCGCTAGGGGGTCCTACAATGAGCAGTTCTTC
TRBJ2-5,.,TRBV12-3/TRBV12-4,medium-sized,CASTTTRGETQYF,TGTGCCAGCACCACTACGCGGGGTGAGACCCAGTACTTC
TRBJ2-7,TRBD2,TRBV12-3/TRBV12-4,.,CASSLGLHYEQYF,TGTGCCAGCAGTTTGGGACTACATTACGAGCAGTACTTC
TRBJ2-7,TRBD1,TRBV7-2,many,CASGTGLSEQYF,TGTGCCAGCGGGACAGGTCTAAGTGAGCAGTACTTC
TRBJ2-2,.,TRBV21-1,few,CASSKEGRDRGLTGELFF,TGTGCCAGCAGCAAAGAAGGCCGGGACAGGGGGCTTACCGGGGAGCTGTTTTTT
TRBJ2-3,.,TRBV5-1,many,CASSGTSGSADTQYF,TGCGCCAGCAGCGGAACATCAGGGAGCGCAGATACGCAGTATTTT
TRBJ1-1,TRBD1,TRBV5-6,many,CASSHDRASEAFF,TGTGCCAGCAGTCACGACAGGGCCTCTGAAGCTTTCTTT
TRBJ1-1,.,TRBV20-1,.,CSVQTELNTQAFF,TGCAGTGTCCAGACAGAACTGAACACTCAAGCTTTCTTT
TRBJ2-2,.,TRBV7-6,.,CASSGRRTGELFF,TGTGCCAGCAGCGGGCGTCGAACCGGGGAGCTGTTTTTT
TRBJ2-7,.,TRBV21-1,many,CASPGPSGLTYEQYF,TGTGCCAGCCCAGGGCCTAGCGGGTTGACCTACGAGCAGTACTTC
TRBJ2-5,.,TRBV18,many,CASSPTRAETQYF,TGTGCCAGCTCACCGACTAGGGCAGAGACCCAGTACTTC
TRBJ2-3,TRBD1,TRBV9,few,CASSMGQGQDTQYF,TGTGCCAGCAGCATGGGACAGGGGCAAGATACGCAGTATTTT
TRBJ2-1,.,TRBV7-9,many,CASSLAVDSNEQFF,TGTGCCAGCAGCTTAGCAGTCGACAGCAATGAGCAGTTCTTC
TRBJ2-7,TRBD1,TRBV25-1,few,CASAGTEVSYEQYF,TGTGCCAGCGCCGGGACAGAAGTTTCCTACGAGCAGTACTTC
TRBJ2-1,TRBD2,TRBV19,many,CASSTSGEYNEQFF,TGTGCCAGTAGCACTAGCGGGGAATACAATGAGCAGTTCTTC
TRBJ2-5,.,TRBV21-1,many,CASSSSGGHSGRAQETQYF,TGTGCCAGCAGCTCGAGCGGGGGACATAGCGGGAGGGCCCAGGAGACCCAGTACTTC
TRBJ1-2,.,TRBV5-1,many,CASTMSEMGGYTF,TGCGCCAGCACTATGAGCGAGATGGGAGGCTACACCTTC
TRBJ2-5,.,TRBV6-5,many,CASSQLEGAETQYF,TGTGCCAGCAGCCAACTAGAAGGGGCAGAGACCCAGTACTTC
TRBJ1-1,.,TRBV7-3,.,CASSPGTANTEAFF,TGTGCCAGCAGCCCAGGGACCGCGAACACTGAAGCTTTCTTT
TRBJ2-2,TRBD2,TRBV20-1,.,CSAAPGGAPNTGELFF,TGCAGTGCTGCCCCGGGGGGGGCCCCGAACACCGGGGAGCTGTTTTTT
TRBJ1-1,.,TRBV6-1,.,CASSEPVGGGTEAFF,TGTGCCAGCAGTGAACCGGTCGGGGGGGGCACTGAAGCTTTCTTT
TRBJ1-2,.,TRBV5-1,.,CASSSRGYNYGYTF,TGCGCCAGCAGCTCAAGGGGTTATAACTATGGCTACACCTTC
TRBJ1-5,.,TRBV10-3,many,CAISEWGQVNQPQHF,TGTGCCATCAGTGAGTGGGGGCAGGTTAATCAGCCCCAGCATTTT